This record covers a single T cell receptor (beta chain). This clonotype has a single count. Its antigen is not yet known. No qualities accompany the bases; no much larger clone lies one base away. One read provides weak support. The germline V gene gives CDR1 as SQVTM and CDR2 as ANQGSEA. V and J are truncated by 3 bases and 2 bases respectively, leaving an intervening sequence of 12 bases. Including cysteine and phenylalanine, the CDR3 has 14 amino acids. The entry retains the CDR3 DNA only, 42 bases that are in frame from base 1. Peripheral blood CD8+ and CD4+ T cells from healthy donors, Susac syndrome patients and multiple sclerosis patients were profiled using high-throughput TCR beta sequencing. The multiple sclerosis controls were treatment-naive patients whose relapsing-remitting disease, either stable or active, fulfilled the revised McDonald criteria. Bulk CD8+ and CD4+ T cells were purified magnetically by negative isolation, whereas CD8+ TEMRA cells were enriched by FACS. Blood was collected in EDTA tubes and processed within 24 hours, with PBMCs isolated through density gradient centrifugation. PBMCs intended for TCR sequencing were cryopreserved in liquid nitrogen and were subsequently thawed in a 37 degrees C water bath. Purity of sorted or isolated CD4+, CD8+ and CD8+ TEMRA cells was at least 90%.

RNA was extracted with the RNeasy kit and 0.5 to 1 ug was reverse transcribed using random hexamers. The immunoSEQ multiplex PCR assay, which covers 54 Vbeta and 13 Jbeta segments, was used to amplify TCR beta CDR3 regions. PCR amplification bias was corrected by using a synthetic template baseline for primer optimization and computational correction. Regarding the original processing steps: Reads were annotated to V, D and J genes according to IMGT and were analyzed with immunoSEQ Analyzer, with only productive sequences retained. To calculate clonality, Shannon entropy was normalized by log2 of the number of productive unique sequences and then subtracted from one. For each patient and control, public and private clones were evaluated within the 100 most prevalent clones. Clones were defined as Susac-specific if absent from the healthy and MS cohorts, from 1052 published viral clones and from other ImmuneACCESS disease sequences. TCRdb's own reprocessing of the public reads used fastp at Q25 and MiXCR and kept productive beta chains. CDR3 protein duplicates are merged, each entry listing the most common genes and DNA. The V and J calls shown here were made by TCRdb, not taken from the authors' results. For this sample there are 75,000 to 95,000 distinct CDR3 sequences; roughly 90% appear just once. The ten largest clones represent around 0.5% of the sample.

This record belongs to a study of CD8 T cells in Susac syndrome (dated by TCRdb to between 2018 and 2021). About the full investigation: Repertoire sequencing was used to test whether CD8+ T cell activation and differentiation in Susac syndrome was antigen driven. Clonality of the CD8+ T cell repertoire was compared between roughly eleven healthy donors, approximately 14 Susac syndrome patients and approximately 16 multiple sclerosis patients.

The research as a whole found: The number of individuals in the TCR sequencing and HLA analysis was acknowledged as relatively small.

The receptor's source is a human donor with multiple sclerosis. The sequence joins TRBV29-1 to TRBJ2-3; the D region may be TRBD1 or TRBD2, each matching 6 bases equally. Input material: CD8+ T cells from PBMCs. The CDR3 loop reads CSVEGGQNTDTQYF. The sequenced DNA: TGCAGCGTTGAGGGGGGCCAGAACACAGATACGCAGTATTTT.